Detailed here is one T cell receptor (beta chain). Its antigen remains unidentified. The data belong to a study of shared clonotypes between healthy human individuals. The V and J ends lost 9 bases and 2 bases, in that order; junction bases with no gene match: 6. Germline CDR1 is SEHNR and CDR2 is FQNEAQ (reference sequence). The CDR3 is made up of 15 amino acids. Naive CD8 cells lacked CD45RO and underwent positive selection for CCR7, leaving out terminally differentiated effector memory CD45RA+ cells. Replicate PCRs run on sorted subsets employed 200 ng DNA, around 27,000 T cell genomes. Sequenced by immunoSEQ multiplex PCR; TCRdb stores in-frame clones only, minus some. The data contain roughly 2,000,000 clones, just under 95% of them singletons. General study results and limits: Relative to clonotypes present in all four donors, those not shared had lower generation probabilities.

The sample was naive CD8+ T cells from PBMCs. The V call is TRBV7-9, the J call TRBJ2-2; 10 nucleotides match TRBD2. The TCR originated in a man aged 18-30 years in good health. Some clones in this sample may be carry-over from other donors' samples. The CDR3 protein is CAREGLAENTGELFF. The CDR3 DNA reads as TGTGCCAGGGAAGGACTAGCGGAAAACACCGGGGAGCTGTTTTTT.